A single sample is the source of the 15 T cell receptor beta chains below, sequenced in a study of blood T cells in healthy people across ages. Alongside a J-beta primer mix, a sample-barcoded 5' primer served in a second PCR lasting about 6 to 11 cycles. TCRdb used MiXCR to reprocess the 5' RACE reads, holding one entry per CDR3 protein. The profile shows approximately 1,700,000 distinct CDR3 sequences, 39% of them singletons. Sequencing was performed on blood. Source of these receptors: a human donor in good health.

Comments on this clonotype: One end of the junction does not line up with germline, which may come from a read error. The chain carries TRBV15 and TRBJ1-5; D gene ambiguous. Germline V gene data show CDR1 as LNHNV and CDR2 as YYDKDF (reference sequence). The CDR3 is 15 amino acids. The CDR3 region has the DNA TGTGCCACCAGTAGAGATGCCTATAGCAATCAGCCCCAGCATTTT. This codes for CATSRDAYSNQPQHF.

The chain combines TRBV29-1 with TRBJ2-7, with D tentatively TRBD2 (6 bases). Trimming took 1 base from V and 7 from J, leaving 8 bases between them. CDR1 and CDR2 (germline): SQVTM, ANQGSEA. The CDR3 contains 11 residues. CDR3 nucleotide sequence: TGCAGCGTTGAAGGGGGGGAGGAGCAGTACTTC. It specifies CSVEGGEEQYF.

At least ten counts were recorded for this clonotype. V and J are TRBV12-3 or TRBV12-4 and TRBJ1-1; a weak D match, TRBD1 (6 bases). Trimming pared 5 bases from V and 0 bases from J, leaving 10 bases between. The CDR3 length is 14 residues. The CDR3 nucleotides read TGTGCCAGCAGTCCCACAGGGCTGAACACTGAAGCTTTCTTT. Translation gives CASSPTGLNTEAFF.

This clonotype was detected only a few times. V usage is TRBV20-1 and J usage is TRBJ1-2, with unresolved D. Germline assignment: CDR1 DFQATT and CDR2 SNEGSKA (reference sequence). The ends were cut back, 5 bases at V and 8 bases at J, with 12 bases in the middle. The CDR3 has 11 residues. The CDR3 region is CSAGETRGYTF. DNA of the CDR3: TGCAGTGCTGGGGAAACAAGGGGCTACACCTTC.

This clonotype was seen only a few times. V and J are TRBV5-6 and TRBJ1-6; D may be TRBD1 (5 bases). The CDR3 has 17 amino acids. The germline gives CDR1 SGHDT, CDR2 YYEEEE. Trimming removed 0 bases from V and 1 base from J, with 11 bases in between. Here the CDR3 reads CASSLAREGSYNSPLHF. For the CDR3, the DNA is TGTGCCAGCAGCTTGGCCAGGGAGGGTTCCTATAATTCACCCCTCCACTTT. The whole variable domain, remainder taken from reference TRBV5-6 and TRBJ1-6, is DAGVTQSPTHLIKTRGQQVTLRCSPKSGHDTVSWYQQALGQGPQFIFQYYEEEERQRGNFPDRFSGHQFPNYSSELNVNALLLGDSALYLCASSLAREGSYNSPLHFGNGTRLTVT.

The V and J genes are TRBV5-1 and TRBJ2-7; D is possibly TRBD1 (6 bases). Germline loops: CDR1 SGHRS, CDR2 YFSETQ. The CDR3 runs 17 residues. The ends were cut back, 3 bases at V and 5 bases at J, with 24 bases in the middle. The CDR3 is CASSSTSSTVEGDEQYF. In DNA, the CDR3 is TGCGCCAGCAGCTCGACTTCATCGACAGTAGAGGGGGACGAGCAGTACTTC. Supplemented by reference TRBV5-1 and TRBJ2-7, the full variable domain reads KAGVTQTPRYLIKTRGQQVTLSCSPISGHRSVSWYQQTPGQGLQFLFEYFSETQRNKGNFPGRFSGRQFSNSRSEMNVSTLELGDSALYLCASSSTSSTVEGDEQYFGPGTRLTVT.

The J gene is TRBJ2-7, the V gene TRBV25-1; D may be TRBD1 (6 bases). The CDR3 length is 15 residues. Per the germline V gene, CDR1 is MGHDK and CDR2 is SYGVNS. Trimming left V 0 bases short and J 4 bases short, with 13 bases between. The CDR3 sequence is CASSEYNTGPYEQYF. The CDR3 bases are TGTGCCAGCAGTGAATATAATACAGGGCCTTACGAGCAGTACTTC.

The CDR3 region has the DNA TGTGCCAGCAGCTTTAACTACAGGGGAGACTATGGCTACACCTTC. Translated: CASSFNYRGDYGYTF. This rearrangement joins TRBV5-5 to TRBJ1-2, with 7 bases fitting TRBD1. Germline V gene lookup returns CDR1 SGHKS and CDR2 YYEKEE (reference sequence). V was clipped by 2 bases and J by 3 bases; unmatched bases: 7. The CDR3 spans 15 residues.

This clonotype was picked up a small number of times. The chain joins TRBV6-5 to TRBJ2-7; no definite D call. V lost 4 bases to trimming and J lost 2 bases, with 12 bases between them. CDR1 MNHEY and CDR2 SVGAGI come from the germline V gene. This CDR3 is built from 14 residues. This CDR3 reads CASSFETVTYEQYF. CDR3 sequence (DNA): TGTGCCAGCAGTTTCGAGACCGTTACCTACGAGCAGTACTTC.

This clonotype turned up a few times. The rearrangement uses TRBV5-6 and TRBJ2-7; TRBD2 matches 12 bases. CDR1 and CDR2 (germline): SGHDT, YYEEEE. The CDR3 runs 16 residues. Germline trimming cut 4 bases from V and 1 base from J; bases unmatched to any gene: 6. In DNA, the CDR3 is TGTGCCAGCAGCGCAGGACTAGCGGGGTTATCCTACGAGCAGTACTTC. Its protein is CASSAGLAGLSYEQYF. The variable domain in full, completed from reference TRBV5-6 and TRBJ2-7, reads DAGVTQSPTHLIKTRGQQVTLRCSPKSGHDTVSWYQQALGQGPQFIFQYYEEEERQRGNFPDRFSGHQFPNYSSELNVNALLLGDSALYLCASSAGLAGLSYEQYFGPGTRLTVT.

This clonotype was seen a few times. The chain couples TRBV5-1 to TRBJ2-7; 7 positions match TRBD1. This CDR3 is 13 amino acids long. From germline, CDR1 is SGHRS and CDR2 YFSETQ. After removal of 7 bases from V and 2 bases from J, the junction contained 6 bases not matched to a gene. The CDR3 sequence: CASGETGPYEQYF. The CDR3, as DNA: TGCGCCAGCGGGGAGACAGGGCCCTACGAGCAGTACTTC.

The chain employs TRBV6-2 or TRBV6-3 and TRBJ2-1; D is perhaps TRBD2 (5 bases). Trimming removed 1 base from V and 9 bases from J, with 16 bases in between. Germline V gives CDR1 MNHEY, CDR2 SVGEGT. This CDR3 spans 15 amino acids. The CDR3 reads CASSYLPGRTGEQFF. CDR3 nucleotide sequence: TGTGCCAGCAGTTACTTGCCAGGTAGGACTGGTGAGCAGTTCTTC.

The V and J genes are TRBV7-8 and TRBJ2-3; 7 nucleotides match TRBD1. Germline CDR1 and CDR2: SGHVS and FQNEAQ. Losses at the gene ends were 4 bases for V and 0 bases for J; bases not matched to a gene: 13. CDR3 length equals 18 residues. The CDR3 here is CASSYGRDSLTSTDTQYF. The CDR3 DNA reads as TGTGCCAGCAGCTACGGTCGGGACAGCCTTACTAGCACAGATACGCAGTATTTT. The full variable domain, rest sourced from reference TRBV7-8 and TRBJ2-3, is GAGVSQSPRYKVAKRGQDVALRCDPISGHVSLFWYQQALGQGPEFLTYFQNEAQLDKSGLPSDRFFAERPEGSVSTLKIQRTQQEDSAVYLCASSYGRDSLTSTDTQYFGPGTRLTVL.

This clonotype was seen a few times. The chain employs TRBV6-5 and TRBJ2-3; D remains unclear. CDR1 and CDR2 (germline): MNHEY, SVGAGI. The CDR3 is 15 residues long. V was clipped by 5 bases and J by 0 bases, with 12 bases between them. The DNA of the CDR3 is TGTGCCAGCAGTCCTTTTCTAGGGAGCACAGATACGCAGTATTTT. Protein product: CASSPFLGSTDTQYF.

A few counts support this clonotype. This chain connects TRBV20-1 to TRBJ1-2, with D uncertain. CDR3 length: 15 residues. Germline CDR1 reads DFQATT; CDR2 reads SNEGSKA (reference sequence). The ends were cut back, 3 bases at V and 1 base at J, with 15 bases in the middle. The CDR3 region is CSASSSGSDNYGYTF. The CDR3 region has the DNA TGCAGTGCTAGTTCCTCCGGCAGTGATAACTATGGCTACACCTTC.